The next 28 T cell receptor beta chains were all read from a single sample in a study of Ad26.COV2.S vaccination and SARS-CoV-2 variants. The protocol was immunoSEQ multiplex PCR, while the TCRdb copy is restricted to in-frame clones and leaves out a portion. The sample records roughly 380,000 clones, around nine tenths being singletons. Specified treatment: roughly 20 received Ad26.COV2.S at low or high dose, single or two shots; about 5 received placebo; per-sample allocation not given. Sampling took place 63 days after the first vaccine or placebo injection. The specimen was peripheral blood, collected in a trial of Ad26.COV2.S vaccine versus placebo. The receptors come from a person aged 18-65 years who received the Ad26.COV2.S COVID-19 vaccine or a placebo.

This clone was recorded once. The chain carries TRBV5-1 and TRBJ2-2; 10 bases are a match to TRBD2. The CDR3 sequence is 19 residues long. Looked up from germline, CDR1 is SGHRS and CDR2 is YFSETQ. V trimming: 0 bases; J trimming: 0 bases; junction bases outside the gene matches: 8. CDR3 residues: CASSLDGLAGAPNTGELFF. CDR3 coding DNA: TGCGCCAGCAGCTTGGATGGGCTAGCGGGGGCCCCGAACACCGGGGAGCTGTTTTTT.

V is TRBV7-8 and J is TRBJ2-3; no reliable D call. The CDR3 has 12 amino acids. Per the germline V gene, CDR1 is SGHVS and CDR2 is FQNEAQ. Trimming stripped 5 bases from V and 3 bases from J, with 6 bases between. CDR3 DNA sequence: TGTGCCAGCAGCCCACGGACAGATACGCAGTATTTT. Its translation: CASSPRTDTQYF.

The rearrangement uses TRBV7-2 and TRBJ2-5, with 8 bases matching TRBD2. V was clipped by 5 bases and J by 5 bases; unmatched bases: 13. The CDR3 contains 16 residues. The germline gives CDR1 SGHTA, CDR2 FQGNSA. CDR3 residues: CASSHRLAHTSETQYF. In DNA form, the CDR3 reads TGTGCCAGCAGCCACCGACTAGCGCACACCAGTGAGACCCAGTACTTC.

The chain combines TRBV15 with TRBJ2-5; a possible D gene is TRBD1 (5 bases). Trimming shortened V by 0 bases and J by 0 bases, and 11 bases separated the two germline ends. This CDR3 has 16 residues. Germline V CDR1 and CDR2: LNHNV, YYDKDF (reference sequence). CDR3 in amino acids: CATSRDHGRDQETQYF. CDR3 nucleotides: TGTGCCACCAGCAGAGATCATGGCAGGGACCAAGAGACCCAGTACTTC.

The rearrangement links TRBV6-2 or TRBV6-3 to TRBJ1-3, with D hard to call. In germline, CDR1 is MNHEY, CDR2 SVGEGT. V lost 2 bases and J 0 bases, leaving 11 bases between the germline ends. CDR3 length: 16 amino acids. CDR3 sequence (DNA): TGTGCCAGCAGTTACGAGGGCCGGATCTCTGGAAACACCATATATTTT. It codes for CASSYEGRISGNTIYF.

Turning to this clone: At one of its ends the junction is not consistent with the germline gene, which may arise from a read error. The chain has TRBV7-7 and TRBJ2-2; a weak D match, TRBD2 (6 bases). The CDR3 is made up of 15 amino acids. Per germline, CDR1 SSHAT and CDR2 FNYEAQ (reference sequence). DNA for the CDR3: TGTGCTAGCAGCTTAGGTGTGGGGGGCACCGGGGAGCTGTTTTTT. Its protein is CASSLGVGGTGELFF.

This clone is a singleton in its sample. This chain joins TRBV4-3 and TRBJ2-3; TRBD2 might be the D (6 bases). The CDR3 consists of 16 residues. Looked up from germline, CDR1 is LGHNA and CDR2 is YSLEER. Trimming removed 1 base at V and 0 bases at J, with 11 bases between. CDR3 in amino acids: CASSQGSSASTDTQYF. CDR3 bases: TGCGCCAGCAGCCAAGGGTCTAGCGCTAGCACAGATACGCAGTATTTT.

The rearrangement links TRBV9 to TRBJ2-7, with D maybe TRBD2 (7 bases). The CDR3 contains 15 residues. Germline V gives CDR1 SGDLS, CDR2 YYNGEE. Between the trimmed V and J ends, which lost 0 bases and 8 bases, there was a span of 18 bases. The CDR3 DNA follows: TGTGCCAGCAGCGTAGCAGGCGGGGGCCCTGGGCAGCAGTACTTC. Translated, it gives CASSVAGGGPGQQYF.

The chain combines TRBV6-1 with TRBJ2-2; D perhaps matches TRBD1 (5 bases). The CDR3 covers 16 residues. Trimming cost V 4 bases and J 0 bases, with 12 bases left between them. Germline values: CDR1 MNHNS, CDR2 SASEGT. In DNA, the CDR3 is TGTGCCAGCAGTGCAACGGACATACCGAACACCGGGGAGCTGTTTTTT. As protein: CASSATDIPNTGELFF.

This sequence joins TRBV10-2 and TRBJ1-1; D is unclear. The germline V gene encodes CDR1 WSHSY and CDR2 SAAADI. Trimming stripped 7 bases from V and 0 bases from J, with 9 bases between. The CDR3 has 13 residues. CDR3 bases: TGCGCCAGCACTCAAGCCGTGAACACTGAAGCTTTCTTT. Its translation: CASTQAVNTEAFF.

The genes are TRBV7-9 and TRBJ2-1; D is perhaps TRBD2 (7 bases). Looked up from germline, CDR1 is SEHNR and CDR2 is FQNEAQ (reference sequence). The CDR3 consists of 17 residues. Trimming cost V 3 bases and J 3 bases, with 18 bases left between them. The CDR3 nucleotides read TGTGCCAGCAGCTTTTCAGTTCGGGGGGCAAACTACAATGAGCAGTTCTTC. This encodes CASSFSVRGANYNEQFF.

J is TRBJ2-3 and V is TRBV7-3; the match to TRBD1 covers 7 bases. This CDR3 is 15 amino acids long. V dropped 5 bases and J dropped 7; count of bases not matched to a gene: 12. Germline values: CDR1 SGHTA, CDR2 FQGTGA. The CDR3 protein is CASSPPAGDRNTQYF. The CDR3 DNA follows: TGTGCCAGCAGCCCCCCTGCAGGGGACAGAAATACGCAGTATTTT.

The chain recombines TRBV6-1 with TRBJ1-2; D remains unclear. Between the trimmed V and J ends, which lost 1 base and 4 bases, there was a span of 7 bases. Germline-derived CDR1 and CDR2 are MNHNS and SASEGT. This CDR3 contains 13 residues. The CDR3 reads CASSEDGVYGYTF. CDR3 coding DNA: TGTGCCAGCAGTGAAGATGGAGTCTATGGCTACACCTTC.

The J gene is TRBJ1-3, the V gene TRBV6-5; 7 bases fit TRBD1. The CDR3 contains 16 residues. J was trimmed by 7 bases and V by 2 bases; bases with no gene match: 11. Germline V gene data show CDR1 as MNHEY and CDR2 as SVGAGI. Here the CDR3 DNA reads TGTGCCAGCAGTTACCGCCACAGGGGACGATCGAACACCATATATTTT. Amino acid sequence: CASSYRHRGRSNTIYF.

This clone came up once. The chain recombines TRBV27 with TRBJ2-1; 8 bases align to TRBD2. V was clipped by 2 bases and J by 9 bases; unmatched bases: 6. The CDR3 length is 14 residues. Looked up from germline, CDR1 is MNHEY and CDR2 is SMNVEV (reference sequence). The CDR3 coding sequence is TGTGCCAGCAGTTTAACGGCCGGGGGGGTTGAGCAGTTCTTC. Protein: CASSLTAGGVEQFF.

This clone has only one observation. This chain uses TRBV9 with TRBJ2-7; D could derive from TRBD1 or TRBD2 (5 bases each). From germline, CDR1 is SGDLS and CDR2 YYNGEE. V was pared by 1 base and J by 1 base, with 9 bases between. The CDR3 consists of 14 residues. CDR3 nucleotide sequence: TGTGCCAGCAGCGTATTGGGGGAGTCCTACGAGCAGTACTTC. The encoded protein is CASSVLGESYEQYF.

The chain carries TRBV5-5 and TRBJ2-7, with a possible D match to TRBD2 (5 bases). The CDR3 has 14 residues. Trimming pared 2 bases from V and 1 base from J, leaving 10 bases between. The V gene's germline CDR1 is SGHKS and CDR2 YYEKEE (reference sequence). The DNA for the CDR3 is TGTGCCAGCAGCTTAGGTACTAGATCCTACGAGCAGTACTTC. It is translated as CASSLGTRSYEQYF.

This chain connects TRBV4-2 to TRBJ2-3, with a tentative D call TRBD2 (5 bases). Germline V gene lookup returns CDR1 LGHNA and CDR2 YNFKEQ. V lost 8 bases and J lost 2, with 14 bases in between. The CDR3 runs to 14 residues. CDR3 protein: CASVGEGLTDTQYF. In nucleotides, the CDR3 is TGTGCCAGCGTCGGAGAGGGCCTCACAGATACGCAGTATTTT.

This chain connects TRBV28 to TRBJ1-1; D is uncertain. The CDR3 is 15 amino acids. CDR1 is MDHEN and CDR2 is SYDVKM in the germline V gene. Trimming took 2 bases from V and 0 from J, leaving 10 bases between them. As DNA, the CDR3 is TGTGCCAGCAGTTTACCCAGTGACATGAACACTGAAGCTTTCTTT. Its translation is CASSLPSDMNTEAFF.

V is TRBV27 and J is TRBJ2-1; 7 bases are shared with TRBD1. CDR3 size: 16 residues. Germline trimming cut 6 bases from V and 2 bases from J; bases unmatched to any gene: 10. Germline CDR1 is MNHEY and CDR2 is SMNVEV (reference sequence). The CDR3 reads CASRIQGMGTYNEQFF. The DNA of the CDR3 is TGTGCCAGCAGGATACAGGGGATGGGTACCTACAATGAGCAGTTCTTC.

The rearrangement links TRBV9 to TRBJ1-5, with D possibly matching TRBD1 (6 bases). The CDR3 is 12 residues long. Deletions cut 10 bases from V and 4 bases from J, with 12 bases between. The germline CDR1 and CDR2 sequences are SGDLS and YYNGEE. The CDR3 sequence is CASGALNQPQHF. The CDR3 DNA sequence: TGTGCCTCAGGGGCACTGAATCAGCCCCAGCATTTT.

The chain uses TRBV5-1 and TRBJ2-7; tentatively, D is TRBD1 or TRBD2 (5 bases each). This CDR3 comprises 13 residues. Germline lookup yields CDR1 SGHRS and CDR2 YFSETQ. Trimming removed 5 bases at V and 5 bases at J, with 14 bases between. The chain's CDR3 is CASRQSREHEQYF. The CDR3, as DNA: TGCGCCAGCAGACAAAGCAGGGAGCACGAGCAGTACTTC.

V and J are TRBV7-9 and TRBJ2-4; no reliable D call. The CDR3 runs 12 residues. The germline V gene has CDR1 SEHNR and CDR2 FQNEAQ (reference sequence). Deletions cut 5 bases from V and 6 bases from J, with 8 bases between. The CDR3 coding sequence is TGTGCCAGCAGCCCGGGCGGAAACATTCAGTACTTC. It encodes CASSPGGNIQYF.

To note about this clone: This specimen includes other DNA sequences encoding the same CDR3. The chain is built from TRBV3-1 (or the pseudogene TRBV3-2) and TRBJ2-7; no clear D gene. Trimming stripped 1 base from V and 4 bases from J, with 5 bases between. This CDR3 region has 12 residues. Per germline, CDR1 LGHDT and CDR2 YNNKEL (reference sequence). CDR3 loop: CASSQVGYEQYF. DNA for the CDR3: TGTGCCAGCAGCCAAGTCGGTTACGAGCAGTACTTC.

V usage is TRBV28 and J usage is TRBJ2-6; tentatively, D is TRBD1 (6 bases). Germline values: CDR1 MDHEN, CDR2 SYDVKM. This CDR3 has 17 residues. V shed 8 bases and J shed 0 bases, with 17 bases lying between them. CDR3 nucleotides: TGTGCCAGCCCCCCTGGGGGCACCAACTCTGGGGCCAACGTCCTGACTTTC. This sequence encodes CASPPGGTNSGANVLTF.

The rearrangement uses TRBV30 and TRBJ1-6, with a possible D match to TRBD1 (5 bases). This CDR3 spans 17 amino acids. Per the germline V gene, CDR1 is GTSNPN and CDR2 is SVGIG (reference sequence). Trimming removed 2 bases at V and 0 bases at J, with 14 bases between. CDR3 sequence: CAWSQTGGGSYNSPLHF. The CDR3 coding sequence is TGTGCCTGGAGTCAGACCGGGGGAGGCTCCTATAATTCACCCCTCCACTTT.

The rearrangement joins TRBV6-2 or TRBV6-3 to TRBJ2-1, with TRBD1 as a possible D gene (6 bases). The CDR3 sequence is 14 residues long. Germline V CDR1 and CDR2: MNHEY, SVGEGT. The V end was cut by 5 bases, the J end by 5 bases, with 13 bases between. This CDR3 reads CASSIRTVDNEQFF. In nucleotides, the CDR3 is TGTGCCAGCAGTATTCGGACAGTCGACAATGAGCAGTTCTTC.

The chain links TRBV19 to TRBJ1-6; D gene uncertain. V shed 6 bases and J shed 0 bases, with 12 bases lying between them. The germline gives CDR1 LNHDA, CDR2 SQIVND (reference sequence). The CDR3 contains 16 residues. CDR3: CASRIHHRSYNSPLHF. For the CDR3, the DNA is TGTGCCAGTAGAATCCACCATCGCTCCTATAATTCACCCCTCCACTTT.